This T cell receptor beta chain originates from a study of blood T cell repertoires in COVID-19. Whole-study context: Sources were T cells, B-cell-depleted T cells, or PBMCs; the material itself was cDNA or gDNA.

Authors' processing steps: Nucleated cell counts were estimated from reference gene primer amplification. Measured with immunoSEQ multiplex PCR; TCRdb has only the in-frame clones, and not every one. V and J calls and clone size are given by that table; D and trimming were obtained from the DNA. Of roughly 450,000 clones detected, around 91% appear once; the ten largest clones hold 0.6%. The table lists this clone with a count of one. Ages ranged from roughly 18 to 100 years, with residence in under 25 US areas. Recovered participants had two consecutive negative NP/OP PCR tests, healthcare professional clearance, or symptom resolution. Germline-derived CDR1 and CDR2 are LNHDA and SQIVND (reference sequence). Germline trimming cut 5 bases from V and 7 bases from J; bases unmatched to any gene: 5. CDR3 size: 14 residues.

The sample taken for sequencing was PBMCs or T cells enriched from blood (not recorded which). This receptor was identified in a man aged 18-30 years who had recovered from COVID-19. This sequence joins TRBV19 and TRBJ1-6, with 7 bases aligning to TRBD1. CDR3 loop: CASSRGQQNSPLHF. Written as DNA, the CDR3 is TGTGCCAGTAGTCGGGGACAGCAGAATTCACCCCTCCACTTT.